These T cell receptor beta chains were read from a single sample in a study of cytomegalovirus exposure and HLA in healthy donors. TCRdb's table, derived via immunoSEQ multiplex PCR, lists solely in-frame clones and lacks some. The sample includes 150,000 to 200,000 clones, approximately 90% of them seen just once. The sequenced sample was PBMCs. These receptor sequences come from a woman aged 25-40 years in good health and CMV-seronegative. Each CDR3 is given with its conserved first and last residue. D genes are given only for firm matches. Expanded clones get a size class; other rows say once, few or many, or leave the size out.

V	size	D	J	CDR3	DNA
TRBV2	NA	TRBD1	TRBJ2-7	CASRNDRAGLEQYF	TGTGCCAGCAGAAACGACAGGGCTGGGCTCGAGCAGTACTTC
TRBV7-9	NA	TRBD1	TRBJ1-2	CASSLAGQGNYGYTF	TGTGCCAGCAGCTTAGCGGGACAGGGGAACTATGGCTACACCTTC
TRBV6-6	NA	NA	TRBJ1-2	CASSRIDRLSSYGYTF	TGTGCCAGCAGTCGTATCGACAGGCTTAGTAGCTATGGCTACACCTTC
TRBV18	once	NA	TRBJ2-1	CASSPALASNEQFF	TGTGCCAGCTCACCCGCATTAGCTTCAAATGAGCAGTTCTTC
TRBV11-2	NA	TRBD2	TRBJ2-7	CASSLEGAGGPYEQYF	TGTGCCAGCAGCTTAGAAGGAGCGGGGGGGCCTTACGAGCAGTACTTC
TRBV4-1	NA	NA	TRBJ1-2	CASSQDRGLEIGYGYTF	TGCGCCAGCAGCCAAGATAGGGGACTTGAGATCGGCTATGGCTACACCTTC
TRBV5-1	NA	NA	TRBJ2-7	CASSMTGEQYF	TGCGCCAGCAGCATGACAGGCGAGCAGTACTTC
TRBV6-5	NA	TRBD2	TRBJ2-7	CASSYSAGGHYEQYF	TGTGCCAGCAGTTATTCGGCGGGGGGGCACTACGAGCAGTACTTC
TRBV6-1	NA	NA	TRBJ1-5	CASSEGPRGQPQHF	TGTGCCAGCAGTGAAGGGCCGCGCGGTCAGCCCCAGCATTTT
TRBV10-2	NA	TRBD2	TRBJ2-4	CASSEGLAGGKLAKNIQYF	TGCGCCAGCAGTGAAGGACTAGCGGGGGGAAAGCTAGCCAAAAACATTCAGTACTTC
TRBV2	NA	TRBD2	TRBJ2-6	CASSEQASGVAGANVLTF	TGTGCCAGCAGTGAACAGGCTAGCGGAGTGGCTGGGGCCAACGTCCTGACTTTC
TRBV4-1	once	NA	TRBJ2-1	CASSPRDSNNEQFF	TGCGCCAGCAGCCCCCGGGACTCGAATAATGAGCAGTTCTTC
TRBV7-6	NA	TRBD1	TRBJ2-1	CASSLNSLTTDRVLGHEQFF	TGTGCCAGCAGCTTAAATAGCCTAACTACGGACAGGGTTTTGGGGCATGAGCAGTTCTTC
TRBV5-1	once	NA	TRBJ2-3	CATSEGWTSTDTQYF	TGCGCCACCAGCGAAGGTTGGACAAGCACAGATACGCAGTATTTT
TRBV27	NA	TRBD1	TRBJ1-5	CASRKTGTGGGGNQPQHF	TGTGCCAGCAGGAAGACCGGGACAGGGGGCGGCGGCAATCAGCCCCAGCATTTT
TRBV27	NA	NA	TRBJ1-4	CASSPDATNEKLFF	TGTGCCAGCAGCCCAGATGCAACTAATGAAAAACTGTTTTTT
TRBV5-6	NA	NA	TRBJ1-2	CASILQVTNYGYTF	TGTGCCAGCATCTTACAAGTAACTAACTATGGCTACACCTTC
TRBV27	NA	NA	TRBJ2-7	CASSFAGAQYF	TGTGCCAGCAGTTTCGCAGGGGCGCAGTACTTC
TRBV25-1	NA	NA	TRBJ2-5	CASSIPLKSGLVETQYF	TGTGCCAGCAGTATCCCTCTAAAGTCCGGACTCGTAGAGACCCAGTACTTC
TRBV2	NA	NA	TRBJ1-1	CASGTGFSTEAFF	TGTGCCAGCGGCACAGGGTTCTCCACTGAAGCTTTCTTT
TRBV7-9	NA	TRBD2	TRBJ2-7	CASSLSGGTHYEQYF	TGTGCCAGCAGTTTAAGCGGGGGTACACACTACGAGCAGTACTTC
TRBV6-5	NA	NA	TRBJ2-1	CASRPDSRSYNEQFF	TGTGCCAGCAGACCCGACAGCCGCTCCTACAATGAGCAGTTCTTC
TRBV6-1	NA	TRBD1	TRBJ2-7	CASSEAQGPYEQYF	TGTGCCAGCAGTGAAGCACAGGGGCCCTACGAGCAGTACTTC
TRBV14	NA	NA	TRBJ1-1	CASSQGQGKIFYTEAFF	TGTGCCAGCAGCCAGGGGCAGGGGAAGATATTTTACACTGAAGCTTTCTTT
TRBV2	NA	NA	TRBJ2-1	CASSETVVLDEQFF	TGTGCCAGCAGCGAAACCGTAGTGTTGGATGAGCAGTTCTTC
TRBV6-6	NA	TRBD1	TRBJ1-2	CASSYRRGQGRGYTF	TGTGCCAGCAGTTACCGTCGGGGACAGGGGCGTGGCTACACCTTC
TRBV2	NA	NA	TRBJ2-3	CASRELYTQYF	TGTGCCAGCAGGGAACTTTATACGCAGTATTTT
TRBV14	NA	NA	TRBJ2-3	CASSRLHGGNTDTQYF	TGTGCCAGCAGCCGATTACATGGGGGGAACACAGATACGCAGTATTTT